A selection of T cell receptor beta chains follows, all from one sample in a study of blood T cell repertoires in COVID-19. This table comes from immunoSEQ multiplex PCR, and its TCRdb copy is limited to in-frame clones, with some not included. The table records 150,000 to 200,000 clones, approximately 86% of them present only once. Material for sequencing was peripheral blood. The receptors were sampled from a man aged 45-60 years with active or convalescent COVID-19. The CDR3 runs from the conserved cysteine through the conserved F or W. A D gene is named only where the DNA matches it firmly. Rows give clone size only sometimes, using once, few, many, or a class for an expanded clone.

V gene	J gene	D gene	clone size	CDR3 protein	CDR3 DNA
TRBV24-1	TRBJ2-3	TRBD1	once	CATSDTEDRRDTQYF	TGTGCCACCAGTGATACGGAGGACAGGAGAGATACGCAGTATTTT
TRBV7-9	TRBJ2-1	TRBD2	once	CASSLETSGTNAFF	TGTGCCAGCAGCTTAGAGACTAGCGGGACAAACGCGTTCTTC
TRBV7-2	TRBJ1-3	-	-	CATARGSSGNTIYF	TGTGCCACCGCGCGAGGGAGCTCTGGAAACACCATATATTTT
TRBV7-2	TRBJ1-3	-	-	CASSLGPLSGNTIYF	TGTGCCAGCAGCTTGGGCCCGCTCTCTGGAAACACCATATATTTT
TRBV7-2	TRBJ1-5	-	-	CASSSRSLSDQPQHF	TGTGCCAGCAGCTCCCGATCCCTCTCGGATCAGCCCCAGCATTTT
TRBV5-1	TRBJ2-2	-	-	CASSLDRSGGELFF	TGCGCCAGCAGCTTGGACAGGTCTGGTGGGGAGCTGTTTTTT
TRBV15	TRBJ2-7	TRBD2	-	CATSRDGTSFNEQYF	TGTGCCACCAGCAGAGATGGGACTAGCTTCAACGAGCAGTACTTC
TRBV19	TRBJ1-4	-	-	CASSIDLTGNEKLFF	TGTGCCAGTAGTATAGATCTAACAGGGAATGAAAAACTGTTTTTT
TRBV21-1	TRBJ1-6	-	-	CASSTSTTGEEDSPLHF	TGTGCCAGCAGCACCTCAACGACAGGGGAGGAAGACTCACCCCTCCACTTT
TRBV19	TRBJ1-1	-	-	CASSIFAVLNTEAFF	TGTGCCAGTAGTATATTCGCAGTCTTGAACACTGAAGCTTTCTTT
TRBV2	TRBJ2-3	-	-	CASMSEGVQTDTQYF	TGTGCCAGCATGTCGGAGGGAGTGCAAACAGATACGCAGTATTTT
TRBV6-5	TRBJ2-5	TRBD2	-	CASSPGAGGAGAQYF	TGTGCCAGCAGCCCCGGTGCGGGTGGGGCGGGGGCCCAGTACTTC
TRBV9	TRBJ2-2	TRBD2	-	CASSAHVTSGGTGELFF	TGTGCCAGCAGCGCCCACGTGACTAGCGGGGGAACCGGGGAGCTGTTTTTT
TRBV29-1	TRBJ1-1	-	once	CSVELKGDF	TGCAGCGTTGAATTGAAGGGAGACTTT
TRBV2	TRBJ2-3	TRBD1	-	CASSSGTGAMTSWDTQYF	TGTGCCAGCAGTTCCGGGACAGGGGCTATGACTAGCTGGGATACGCAGTATTTT
TRBV12-3/TRBV12-4	TRBJ2-7	-	-	CASSTYSYEQYF	TGTGCCAGCAGTACTTACAGCTACGAGCAGTACTTC
TRBV28	TRBJ1-1	TRBD1	-	CASSVEGQEGTEAFF	TGTGCCAGCAGTGTTGAGGGACAGGAAGGGACTGAAGCTTTCTTT
TRBV30	TRBJ2-7	-	once	CAWSSHRSFYEQYF	TGTGCCTGGAGTTCTCACAGGTCGTTCTACGAGCAGTACTTC
TRBV19	TRBJ2-7	TRBD2	-	CASSARLAGVYEQYF	TGTGCCAGTAGTGCACGACTAGCGGGAGTCTACGAGCAGTACTTC
TRBV5-1	TRBJ1-4	TRBD1	-	CASSLGTGNEKLFF	TGCGCCAGCAGCCTAGGGACAGGGAATGAAAAACTGTTTTTT
TRBV15	TRBJ2-5	TRBD1	-	CATSRVDRGETQYF	TGTGCCACCAGCAGAGTCGACAGGGGGGAGACCCAGTACTTC
TRBV12-1	TRBJ1-2	-	-	CASSFDGTGRGYTF	TGTGCCAGCAGCTTTGATGGGACAGGGAGGGGCTACACCTTC
TRBV7-2	TRBJ1-2	-	-	CASSRADYGYTF	TGTGCCAGCAGCCGAGCGGACTATGGCTACACCTTC
TRBV4-1	TRBJ2-5	-	-	CASSRLRSGKETQYF	TGCGCCAGCAGCCGCCTGCGGAGCGGTAAGGAGACCCAGTACTTC
TRBV4-1	TRBJ1-4	-	-	CASSQGGGNEKLFF	TGCGCCAGCAGCCAAGGGGGAGGTAATGAAAAACTGTTTTTT
TRBV5-1	TRBJ1-1	-	-	CASSLETMRYTEAFF	TGCGCCAGCAGCTTGGAAACCATGCGGTACACTGAAGCTTTCTTT
TRBV3-1/TRBV3-2	TRBJ1-6	-	-	CASSHLEASSPLHF	TGTGCCAGCAGCCATCTAGAGGCGTCATCACCCCTCCACTTT
TRBV5-1	TRBJ2-1	TRBD2	-	CASSLGTSGEYNEQFF	TGCGCCAGCAGCTTAGGGACTAGCGGGGAGTACAATGAGCAGTTCTTC
TRBV9	TRBJ1-1	-	-	CASGPRDTEAFF	TGTGCCAGCGGCCCCCGGGACACTGAAGCTTTCTTT
TRBV3-1/TRBV3-2	TRBJ2-5	-	-	CASSHRTVGETQYF	TGTGCCAGCAGCCACCGGACTGTTGGAGAGACCCAGTACTTC